The source of this TCR beta chain is a study of Graves' ophthalmopathy and Graves' hyperthyroidism. Study-level points and caveats: In predicting ophthalmopathy progression, the model reached nearly 71% sensitivity and 72% to 85% specificity. Among expanded thyroid clonotypes above 0.001 frequency, most also occurred in blood.

Comment on this clonotype: As yet, its antigen is unknown.

The authors enrolled newly diagnosed hyperthyroidism patients aged 18 to 65 with under 2 months' duration. Thyroid ultrasound, orbital computed tomography, TRAb, serum thyroxine and clinical symptoms formed the basis of diagnosis. The authors amplified TCR beta CDR3 regions from RNA transcripts. RT-PCR in the first round used HTBI primers; a second-round multiplex PCR followed. One entry per CDR3 protein results from TCRdb running MiXCR on the multiplex PCR reads. The sample contains approximately 1.2 million distinct CDR3 sequences, 35% to 40% of which appear only once. CDR3 length: 15 amino acids. With 2 bases clipped from V and 3 bases from J, the junction kept 3 bases outside the gene matches. Germline V lookup: CDR1 SEHNR, CDR2 FQNEAQ (reference sequence).

The sequence derives from an adult man with Graves' hyperthyroidism. The chain couples TRBV7-9 to TRBJ1-4; 7 positions agree with TRBD1. Material for sequencing was peripheral blood or thyroid tissue (not recorded which). The CDR3: CASSLQGGPNEKLFF. DNA for the CDR3: TGTGCCAGCAGCTTACAAGGGGGCCCTAATGAAAAACTGTTTTTT.